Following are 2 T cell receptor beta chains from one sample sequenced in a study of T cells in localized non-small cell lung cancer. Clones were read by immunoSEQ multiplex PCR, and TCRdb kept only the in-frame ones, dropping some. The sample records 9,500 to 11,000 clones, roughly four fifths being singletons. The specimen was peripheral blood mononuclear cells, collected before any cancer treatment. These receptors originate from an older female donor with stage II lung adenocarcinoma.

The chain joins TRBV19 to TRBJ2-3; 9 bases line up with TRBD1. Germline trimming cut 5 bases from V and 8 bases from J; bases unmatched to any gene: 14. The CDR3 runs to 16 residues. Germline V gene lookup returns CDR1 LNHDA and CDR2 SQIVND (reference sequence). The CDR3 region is CASSPGTGPRGVTQYF. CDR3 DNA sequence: TGTGCCAGTAGTCCTGGGACAGGGCCCAGGGGCGTTACGCAGTATTTT.

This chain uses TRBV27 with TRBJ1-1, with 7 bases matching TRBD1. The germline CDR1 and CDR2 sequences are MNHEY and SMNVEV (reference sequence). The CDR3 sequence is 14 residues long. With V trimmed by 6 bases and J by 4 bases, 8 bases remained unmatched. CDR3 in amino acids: CASRRGGTVTEAFF. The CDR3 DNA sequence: TGTGCCAGCAGGAGGGGGGGGACAGTCACTGAAGCTTTCTTT.